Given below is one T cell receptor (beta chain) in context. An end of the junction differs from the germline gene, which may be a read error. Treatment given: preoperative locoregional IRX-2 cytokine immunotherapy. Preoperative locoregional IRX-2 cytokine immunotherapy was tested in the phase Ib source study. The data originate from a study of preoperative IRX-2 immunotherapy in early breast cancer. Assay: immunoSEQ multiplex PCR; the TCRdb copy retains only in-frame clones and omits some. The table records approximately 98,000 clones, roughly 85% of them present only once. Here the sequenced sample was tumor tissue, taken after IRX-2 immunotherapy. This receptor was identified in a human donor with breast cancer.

In DNA, the CDR3 is TGTGTCAGCAGTTTCCCGGGACAGGGAGTTAAAGCTTTCTTT. It specifies CVSSFPGQGVKAFF. The V call is TRBV28, the J call TRBJ1-1; 9 bases match TRBD1. The CDR3 totals 14 residues. Germline CDR1 MDHEN, CDR2 SYDVKM. Together with reference TRBV28 and TRBJ1-1, the CDR3 gives the full variable domain: DVKVTQSSRYLVKRTGEKVFLECVQDMDHENMFWYRQDPGLGLRLIYFSYDVKMKEKGDIPEGYSVSREKKERFSLILESASTNQTSMYLCVSSFPGQGVKAFFGQGTRLTVV.